This TCR beta chain was identified in a study of sequential checkpoint blockade in melanoma. Study-wide background: Randomization was 1:1 between first-line nivolumab→ipilimumab and ipilimumab→nivolumab. After both sequences, patients received maintenance nivolumab.

Sequenced by immunoSEQ multiplex PCR; TCRdb stores in-frame clones only, minus some. This sample carries some 13,000 clones, around 79% of them seen once, and the ten largest clones take more than 45%. Described treatment: randomized to nivolumab then ipilimumab (arm A) or the reverse (arm B). No patient had prior DNA-damaging chemotherapy. From thawed PBMCs, live CD3+CD8+ cells negative for CD19 and CD56 were sorted. This clone is medium-sized (0.01 to 0.1%). Trimming took 5 bases from V and 8 from J, leaving 18 bases between them. CDR1 is MNHEY, CDR2 SMNVEV, per germline (reference sequence). The CDR3 loop spans 14 amino acids.

This clonotype was sampled from a human donor with melanoma. Material: CD8+ T cells sorted from blood (inferred from file names), obtained from a patient given nivolumab and ipilimumab in sequence. The chain couples TRBV27 to TRBJ1-2, with a tentative D call TRBD1 (5 bases). This CDR3 is CASSPGGMGEGYTF. Here the CDR3 DNA reads TGTGCCAGCAGTCCCGGAGGGATGGGGGAAGGCTACACCTTC.